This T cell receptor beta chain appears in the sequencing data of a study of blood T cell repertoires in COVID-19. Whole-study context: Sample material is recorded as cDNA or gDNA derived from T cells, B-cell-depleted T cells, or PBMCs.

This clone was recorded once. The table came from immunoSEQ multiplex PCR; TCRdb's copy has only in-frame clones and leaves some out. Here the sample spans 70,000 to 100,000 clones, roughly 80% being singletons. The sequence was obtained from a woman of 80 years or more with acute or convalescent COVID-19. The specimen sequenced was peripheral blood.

CDR3 nucleotides: TGTGCCACAAGGACTAGCCCGCCGTCCACAGATACGCAGTATTTT. Residues: CATRTSPPSTDTQYF. The V call is TRBV6-5, the J call TRBJ2-3; 8 nucleotides line up with TRBD2. V shed 10 bases and J 2 bases; nucleotides not matched to a gene: 11. The CDR3 is 15 amino acids. Germline assignment: CDR1 MNHEY and CDR2 SVGAGI.